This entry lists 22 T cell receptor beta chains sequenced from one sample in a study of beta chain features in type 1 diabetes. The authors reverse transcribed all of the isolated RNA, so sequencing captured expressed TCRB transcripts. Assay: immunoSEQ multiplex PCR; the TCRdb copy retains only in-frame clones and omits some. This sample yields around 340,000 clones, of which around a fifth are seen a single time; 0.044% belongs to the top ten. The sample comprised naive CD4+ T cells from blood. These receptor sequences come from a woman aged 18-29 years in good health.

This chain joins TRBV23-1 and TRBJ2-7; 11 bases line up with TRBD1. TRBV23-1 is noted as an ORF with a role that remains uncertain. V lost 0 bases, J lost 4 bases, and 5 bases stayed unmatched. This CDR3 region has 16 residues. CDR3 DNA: TGCGCCAGCAGTCAATCACGCCGGGACAGGGGGTACGAGCAGTACTTC. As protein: CASSQSRRDRGYEQYF.

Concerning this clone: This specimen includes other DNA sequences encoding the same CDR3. Written as DNA, the CDR3 is TGCAGTGCTAGAGACCGGGAGACCCAGTACTTC. Its protein product is CSARDRETQYF. The chain joins TRBV20-1 to TRBJ2-5; no firm D call. This CDR3 contains 11 residues. Trimming removed 0 bases from V and 5 bases from J, with 4 bases in between. Germline CDR1 DFQATT, CDR2 SNEGSKA (reference sequence).

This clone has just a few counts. DNA of the CDR3: TGTGCCAGCAGTGAAGCGACAGTCCAAGAGACCCAGTACTTC. The encoded protein is CASSEATVQETQYF. This chain joins TRBV2 and TRBJ2-5, with D perhaps matching TRBD1 (5 bases). The CDR3 runs 14 residues. Looked up from germline, CDR1 is SNHLY and CDR2 is FYNNEI. With 0 bases removed from V and 1 base from J, the gap between germline ends came to 6 bases.

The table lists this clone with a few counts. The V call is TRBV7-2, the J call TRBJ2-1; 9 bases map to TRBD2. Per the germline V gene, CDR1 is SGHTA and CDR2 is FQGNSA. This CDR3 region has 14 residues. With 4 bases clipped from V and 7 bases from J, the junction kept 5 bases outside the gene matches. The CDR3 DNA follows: TGTGCCAGCAGCTCCGGGACTAGCCTAAATGAGCAGTTCTTC. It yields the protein CASSSGTSLNEQFF.

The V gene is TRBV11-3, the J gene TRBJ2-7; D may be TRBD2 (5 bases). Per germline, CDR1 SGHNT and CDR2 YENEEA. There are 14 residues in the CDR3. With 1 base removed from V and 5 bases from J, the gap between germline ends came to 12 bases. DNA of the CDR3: TGTGCCAGCAGCTTAGGGAGGCAGAACGACGAGCAGTACTTC. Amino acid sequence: CASSLGRQNDEQYF.

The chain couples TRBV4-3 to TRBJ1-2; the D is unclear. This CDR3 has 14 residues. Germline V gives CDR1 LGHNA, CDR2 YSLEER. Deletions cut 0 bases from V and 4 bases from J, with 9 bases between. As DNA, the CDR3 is TGCGCCAGCAGCCAAGATCGAGAGGGCTATGGCTACACCTTC. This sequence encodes CASSQDREGYGYTF.

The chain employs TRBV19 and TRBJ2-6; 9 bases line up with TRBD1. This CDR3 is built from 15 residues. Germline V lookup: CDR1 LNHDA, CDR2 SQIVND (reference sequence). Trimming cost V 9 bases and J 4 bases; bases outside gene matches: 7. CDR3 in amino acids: CASARDRDGANVLTF. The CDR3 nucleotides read TGTGCCAGCGCCCGGGACAGGGACGGGGCCAACGTCCTGACTTTC.

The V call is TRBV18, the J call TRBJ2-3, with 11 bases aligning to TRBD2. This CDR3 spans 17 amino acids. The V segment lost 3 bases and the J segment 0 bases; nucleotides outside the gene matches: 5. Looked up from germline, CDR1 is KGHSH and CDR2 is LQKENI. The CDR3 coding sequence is TGTGCCAGCTCACCTCAGACTAGCGGGGCAAGCACAGATACGCAGTATTTT. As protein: CASSPQTSGASTDTQYF.

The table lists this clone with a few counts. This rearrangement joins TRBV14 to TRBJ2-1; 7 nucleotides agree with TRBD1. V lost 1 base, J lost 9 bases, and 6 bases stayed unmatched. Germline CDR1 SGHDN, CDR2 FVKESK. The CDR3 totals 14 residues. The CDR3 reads CASSQVNRGSEQFF. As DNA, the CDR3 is TGTGCCAGCAGCCAAGTCAACAGGGGTAGTGAGCAGTTCTTC.

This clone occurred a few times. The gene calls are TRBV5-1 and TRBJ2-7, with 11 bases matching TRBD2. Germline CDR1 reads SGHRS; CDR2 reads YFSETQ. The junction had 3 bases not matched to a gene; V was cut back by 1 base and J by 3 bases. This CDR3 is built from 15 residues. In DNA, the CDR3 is TGCGCCAGCAGCTTGACGACTAGCGGGGTCTACGAGCAGTACTTC. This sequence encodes CASSLTTSGVYEQYF.

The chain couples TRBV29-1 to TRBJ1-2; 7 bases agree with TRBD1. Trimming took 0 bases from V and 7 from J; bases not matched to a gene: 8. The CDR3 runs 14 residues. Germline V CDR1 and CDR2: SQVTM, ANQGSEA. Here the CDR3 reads CSVEDRNRGFGYTF. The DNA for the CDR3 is TGCAGCGTTGAAGATCGGAACAGGGGATTTGGCTACACCTTC.

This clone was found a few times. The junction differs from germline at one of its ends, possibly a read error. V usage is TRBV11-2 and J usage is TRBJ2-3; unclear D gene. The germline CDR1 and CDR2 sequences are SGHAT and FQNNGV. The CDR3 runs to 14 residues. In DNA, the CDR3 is TGTGCCAGCAGTTTAGACATGACTTCAGATACGCAGTATTTT. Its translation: CASSLDMTSDTQYF.

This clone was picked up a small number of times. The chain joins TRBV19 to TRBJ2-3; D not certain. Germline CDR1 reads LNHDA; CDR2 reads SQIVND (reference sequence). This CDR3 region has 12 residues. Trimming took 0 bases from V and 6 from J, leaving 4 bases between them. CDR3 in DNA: TGTGCCAGTAGTATAGACAGGGATACGCAGTATTTT. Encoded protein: CASSIDRDTQYF.

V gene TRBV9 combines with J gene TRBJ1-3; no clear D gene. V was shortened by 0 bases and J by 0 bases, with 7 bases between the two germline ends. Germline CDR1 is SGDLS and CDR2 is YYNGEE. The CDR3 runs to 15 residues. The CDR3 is CASSVDQFSGNTIYF. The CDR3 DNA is TGTGCCAGCAGCGTAGACCAGTTCTCTGGAAACACCATATATTTT.

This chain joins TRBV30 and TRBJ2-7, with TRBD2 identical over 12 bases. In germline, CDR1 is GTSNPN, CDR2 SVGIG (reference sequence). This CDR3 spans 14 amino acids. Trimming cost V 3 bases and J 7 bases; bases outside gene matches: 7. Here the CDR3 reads CAWRLAGGSREQYF. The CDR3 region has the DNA TGTGCCTGGAGGCTAGCGGGAGGGTCTAGGGAGCAGTACTTC.

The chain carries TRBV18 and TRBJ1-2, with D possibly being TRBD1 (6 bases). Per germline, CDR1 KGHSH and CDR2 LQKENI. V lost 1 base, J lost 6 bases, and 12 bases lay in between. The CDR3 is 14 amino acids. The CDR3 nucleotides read TGTGCCAGCTCACCACTACCAGGGGTAGATGGCTACACCTTC. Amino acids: CASSPLPGVDGYTF.

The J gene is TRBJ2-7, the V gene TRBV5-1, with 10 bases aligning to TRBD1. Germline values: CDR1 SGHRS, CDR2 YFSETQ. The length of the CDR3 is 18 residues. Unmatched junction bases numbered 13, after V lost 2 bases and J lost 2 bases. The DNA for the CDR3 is TGCGCCAGCAGCTTCCAGGCCGGCGGGACAGGGGTCACCTACGAGCAGTACTTC. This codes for CASSFQAGGTGVTYEQYF.

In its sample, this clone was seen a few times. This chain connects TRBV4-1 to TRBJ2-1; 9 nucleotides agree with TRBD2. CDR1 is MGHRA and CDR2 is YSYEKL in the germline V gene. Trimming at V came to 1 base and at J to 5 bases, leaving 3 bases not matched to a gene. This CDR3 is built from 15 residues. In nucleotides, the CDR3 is TGCGCCAGCAGCCAAGGTAGCGGGGGAAACAATGAGCAGTTCTTC. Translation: CASSQGSGGNNEQFF.

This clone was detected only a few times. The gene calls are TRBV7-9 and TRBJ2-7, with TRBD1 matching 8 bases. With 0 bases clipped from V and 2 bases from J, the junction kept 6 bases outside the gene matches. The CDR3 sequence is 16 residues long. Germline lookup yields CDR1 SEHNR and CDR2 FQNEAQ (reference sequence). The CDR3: CASSLARGQGPYEQYF. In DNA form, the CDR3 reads TGTGCCAGCAGCTTAGCGCGAGGACAGGGCCCCTACGAGCAGTACTTC.

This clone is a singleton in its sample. CDR3 loop: CAWALQTDTQYF. In DNA form, the CDR3 reads TGTGCCTGGGCCTTGCAGACAGATACGCAGTATTTT. The chain combines TRBV30 with TRBJ2-3; no reliable D call. Trimming left V 5 bases short and J 3 bases short, with 9 bases between. The V gene's germline CDR1 is GTSNPN and CDR2 SVGIG (reference sequence). The CDR3 runs to 12 residues.

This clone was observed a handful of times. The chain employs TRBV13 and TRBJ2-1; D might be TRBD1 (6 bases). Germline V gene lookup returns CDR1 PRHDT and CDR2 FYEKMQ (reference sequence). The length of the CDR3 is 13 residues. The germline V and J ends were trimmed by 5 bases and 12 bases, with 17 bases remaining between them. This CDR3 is CASSQTGIGGQFF. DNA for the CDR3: TGTGCCAGCAGCCAGACAGGAATTGGGGGGCAGTTCTTC.

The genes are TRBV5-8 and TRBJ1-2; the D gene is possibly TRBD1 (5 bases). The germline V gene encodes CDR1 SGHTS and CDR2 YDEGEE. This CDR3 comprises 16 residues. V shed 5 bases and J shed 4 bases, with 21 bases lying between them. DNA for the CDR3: TGTGCCAGCAGTTCCGTACTGGGGGGGACCGCCTATGGCTACACCTTC. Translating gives CASSSVLGGTAYGYTF.